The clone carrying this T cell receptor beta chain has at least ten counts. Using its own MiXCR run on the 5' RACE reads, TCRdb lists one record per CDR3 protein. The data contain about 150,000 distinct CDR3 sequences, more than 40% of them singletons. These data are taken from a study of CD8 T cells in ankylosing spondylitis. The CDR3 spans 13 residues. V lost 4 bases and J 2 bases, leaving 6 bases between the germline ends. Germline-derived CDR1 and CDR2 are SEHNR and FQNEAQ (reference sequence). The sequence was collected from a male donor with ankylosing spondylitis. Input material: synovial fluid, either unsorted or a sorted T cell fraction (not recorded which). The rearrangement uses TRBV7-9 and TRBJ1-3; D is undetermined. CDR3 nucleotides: TGTGCCAGCAGCTCCCACCCTGGAAACACCATATATTTT. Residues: CASSSHPGNTIYF.